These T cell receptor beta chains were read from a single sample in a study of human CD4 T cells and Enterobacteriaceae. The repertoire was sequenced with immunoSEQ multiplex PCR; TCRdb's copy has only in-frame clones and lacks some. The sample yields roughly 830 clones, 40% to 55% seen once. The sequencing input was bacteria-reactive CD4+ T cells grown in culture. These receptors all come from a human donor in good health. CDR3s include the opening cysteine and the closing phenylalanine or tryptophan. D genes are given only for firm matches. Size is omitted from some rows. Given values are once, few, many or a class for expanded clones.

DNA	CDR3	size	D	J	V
TGTGCCGGCGGGTGGGGCCGCCCCTACAATGAGCAGTTCTTC	CAGGWGRPYNEQFF	.	.	TRBJ2-1	TRBV9
TGTGCCAGCAGACGAACAGCCACGGGGGAGGGAGAGCAGTACTTC	CASRRTATGEGEQYF	.	TRBD2	TRBJ2-7	TRBV28
TGTGCCAGCAGCTTAGCTTCGGGACTCAATCAGCCCCAGCATTTT	CASSLASGLNQPQHF	large	.	TRBJ1-5	TRBV7-6
TGTGCCAGCAGTTTAATTCCTAGCGGGAGGAAATACGAGCAGTACTTC	CASSLIPSGRKYEQYF	.	TRBD2	TRBJ2-7	TRBV27
TGTGCCAGCAGCTTAAACTATGGGGGAGATGGCTACACCTTC	CASSLNYGGDGYTF	.	.	TRBJ1-2	TRBV7-3
TGTGCCAGTAGTATAACGGGGGTATACTCTGGCGAGCAGTACTTC	CASSITGVYSGEQYF	.	.	TRBJ2-7	TRBV19
TGTGCCAGCAGCTGGACTAGCGGACTCAATGAGCAGTTCTTC	CASSWTSGLNEQFF	.	TRBD2	TRBJ2-1	TRBV7-3
TGTGCCAGCAGCATCCCAGGATCAGGGGGCCTAAACACCGGGGAGCTGTTTTTT	CASSIPGSGGLNTGELFF	few	.	TRBJ2-2	TRBV21-1
TGTGCCAGTAGTGCAGGACTGCAGCAGTACTTC	CASSAGLQQYF	.	.	TRBJ2-7	TRBV19
TGTGCCTGGAGTGTAAGGACAGGGAGGGGTCCAGATACGCAGTATTTT	CAWSVRTGRGPDTQYF	large	.	TRBJ2-3	TRBV30
TGTGCCAGCAGTCGATCTAGCGGGAGCTCCTACGAGCAGTACTTC	CASSRSSGSSYEQYF	.	TRBD2	TRBJ2-7	TRBV6-1
TGTGCCAGCAGTTACGTCACCCTGAACACCGGGGAGCTGTTTTTT	CASSYVTLNTGELFF	few	.	TRBJ2-2	TRBV6-6
TGTGCCTCGACTGACTGGTCCGTCTCCTACGAGCAGTACTTC	CASTDWSVSYEQYF	few	.	TRBJ2-7	TRBV30
TGTGCCAGCAGTACTAACGTAGCTACACTTCGCACTGAAGCTTTCTTT	CASSTNVATLRTEAFF	.	.	TRBJ1-1	TRBV21-1
TGTGCTAGTGGTTTGGGCCAAGGGACCTCTGGAAACACCATATATTTT	CASGLGQGTSGNTIYF	.	.	TRBJ1-3	TRBV12-5
TGTGCCAGCAGTTACTCGGGACAGGGGAACAATGAGCAGTTCTTC	CASSYSGQGNNEQFF	few	TRBD1	TRBJ2-1	TRBV6-5
TGTGCCAGTAGTGCACCGAACACCGGGGAGCTGTTTTTT	CASSAPNTGELFF	few	.	TRBJ2-2	TRBV19
TGTGCCAGCAGCTTGGAGTATCAGGGCAATGAGCAGTTCTTC	CASSLEYQGNEQFF	once	.	TRBJ2-1	TRBV11-3
TGTGCCAGCAGTCGGGACAGGGGTTACGAGCAGTACTTC	CASSRDRGYEQYF	few	TRBD1	TRBJ2-7	TRBV6-5
TGTGCCAGCAGCCTACAGACAGGGCTCAATCAGCCCCAGCATTTT	CASSLQTGLNQPQHF	.	TRBD1	TRBJ1-5	TRBV7-6
TGTGCCAGCAGCTTAACAGGGGTCTCCTATAATTCACCCCTCCACTTT	CASSLTGVSYNSPLHF	.	TRBD1	TRBJ1-6	TRBV5-6
TGTGCCAGCAGTCCCCGACTAAGCAATGAGCAGTTCTTC	CASSPRLSNEQFF	.	.	TRBJ2-1	TRBV6-1
TGTGCCAGCAAAATCCTCTCCGAGCTGTTTTTT	CASKILSELFF	.	.	TRBJ2-2	TRBV2